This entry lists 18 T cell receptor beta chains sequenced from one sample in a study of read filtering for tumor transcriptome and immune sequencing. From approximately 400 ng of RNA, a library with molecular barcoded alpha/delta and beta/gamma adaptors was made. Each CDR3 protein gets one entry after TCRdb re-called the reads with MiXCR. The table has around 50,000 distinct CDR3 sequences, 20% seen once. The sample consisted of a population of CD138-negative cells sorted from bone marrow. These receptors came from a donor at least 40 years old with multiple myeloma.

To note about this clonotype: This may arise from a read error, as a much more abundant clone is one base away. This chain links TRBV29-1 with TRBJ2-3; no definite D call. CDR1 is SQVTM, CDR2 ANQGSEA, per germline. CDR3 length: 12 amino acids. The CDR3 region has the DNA TGCAGCATTGAAGGGTCCACAGATACGCAGTATTTT. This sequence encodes CSIEGSTDTQYF.

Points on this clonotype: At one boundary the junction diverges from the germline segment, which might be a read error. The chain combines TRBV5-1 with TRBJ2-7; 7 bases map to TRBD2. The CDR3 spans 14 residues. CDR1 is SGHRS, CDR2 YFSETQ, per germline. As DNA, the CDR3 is TGCGCCAGCTGCTTGGAAGGCGGGAGAGACGAGCAGTACTTC. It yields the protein CASCLEGGRDEQYF.

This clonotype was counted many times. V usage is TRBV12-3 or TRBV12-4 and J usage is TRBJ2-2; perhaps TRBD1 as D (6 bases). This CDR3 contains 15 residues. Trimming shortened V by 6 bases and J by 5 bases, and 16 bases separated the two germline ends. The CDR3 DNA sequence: TGTGCCAGCAGGCGAGCAGGGGAGTTAACCGGGGAGCTGTTTTTT. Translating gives CASRRAGELTGELFF.

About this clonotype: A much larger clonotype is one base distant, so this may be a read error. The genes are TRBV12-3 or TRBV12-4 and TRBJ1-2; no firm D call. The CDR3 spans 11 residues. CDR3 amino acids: CANSLGREWTF. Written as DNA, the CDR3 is TGTGCCAACAGTTTAGGGAGGGAGTGGACCTTC.

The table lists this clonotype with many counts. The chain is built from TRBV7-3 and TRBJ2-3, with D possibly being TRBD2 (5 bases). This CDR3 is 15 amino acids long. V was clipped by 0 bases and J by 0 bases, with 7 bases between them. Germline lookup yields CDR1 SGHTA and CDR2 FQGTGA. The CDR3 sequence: CASSLTRVSTDTQYF. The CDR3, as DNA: TGTGCCAGCAGCTTAACGCGGGTGAGCACAGATACGCAGTATTTT.

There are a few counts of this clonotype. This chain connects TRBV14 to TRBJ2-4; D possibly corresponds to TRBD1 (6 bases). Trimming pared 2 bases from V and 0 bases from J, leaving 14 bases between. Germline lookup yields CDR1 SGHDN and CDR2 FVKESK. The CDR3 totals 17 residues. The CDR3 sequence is CASSQFDRLLAKNIQYF. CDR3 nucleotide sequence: TGTGCCAGCAGCCAATTTGACAGGCTCCTAGCCAAAAACATTCAGTACTTC.

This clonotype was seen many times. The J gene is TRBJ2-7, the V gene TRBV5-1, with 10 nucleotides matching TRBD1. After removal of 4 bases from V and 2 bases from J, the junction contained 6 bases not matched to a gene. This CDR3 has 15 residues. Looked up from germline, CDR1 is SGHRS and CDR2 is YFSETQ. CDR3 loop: CASSTGQGVPYEQYF. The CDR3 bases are TGCGCCAGCAGCACAGGACAGGGGGTTCCCTACGAGCAGTACTTC. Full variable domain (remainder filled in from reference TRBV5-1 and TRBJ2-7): KAGVTQTPRYLIKTRGQQVTLSCSPISGHRSVSWYQQTPGQGLQFLFEYFSETQRNKGNFPGRFSGRQFSNSRSEMNVSTLELGDSALYLCASSTGQGVPYEQYFGPGTRLTVT.

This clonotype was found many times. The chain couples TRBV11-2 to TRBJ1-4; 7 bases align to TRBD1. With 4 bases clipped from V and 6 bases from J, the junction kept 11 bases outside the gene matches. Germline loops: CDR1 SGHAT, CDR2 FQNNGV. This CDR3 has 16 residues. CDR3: CASSSTHRGGDEKLFF. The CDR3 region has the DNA TGTGCCAGCAGCTCTACTCACAGGGGAGGGGATGAAAAACTGTTTTTT.

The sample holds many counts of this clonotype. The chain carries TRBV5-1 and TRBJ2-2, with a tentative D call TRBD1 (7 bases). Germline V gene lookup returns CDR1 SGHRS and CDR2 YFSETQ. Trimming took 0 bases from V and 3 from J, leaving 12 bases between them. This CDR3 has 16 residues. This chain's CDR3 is CASSLADREDTGELFF. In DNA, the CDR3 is TGCGCCAGCAGCTTGGCCGACAGGGAGGACACCGGGGAGCTGTTTTTT.

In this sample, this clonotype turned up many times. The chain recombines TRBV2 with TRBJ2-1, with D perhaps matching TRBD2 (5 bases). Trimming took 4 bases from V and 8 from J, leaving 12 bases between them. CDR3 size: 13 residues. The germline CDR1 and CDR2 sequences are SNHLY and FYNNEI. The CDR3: CASSGSGGDEQFF. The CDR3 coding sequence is TGTGCCAGCAGTGGTTCCGGAGGCGATGAGCAGTTCTTC.

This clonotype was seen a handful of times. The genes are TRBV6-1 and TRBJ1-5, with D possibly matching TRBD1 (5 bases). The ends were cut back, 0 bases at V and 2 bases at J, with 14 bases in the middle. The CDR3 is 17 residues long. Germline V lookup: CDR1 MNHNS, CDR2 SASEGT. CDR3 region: CASSEAHWAGGNQPQHF. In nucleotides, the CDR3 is TGTGCCAGCAGTGAAGCGCATTGGGCGGGGGGCAATCAGCCCCAGCATTTT.

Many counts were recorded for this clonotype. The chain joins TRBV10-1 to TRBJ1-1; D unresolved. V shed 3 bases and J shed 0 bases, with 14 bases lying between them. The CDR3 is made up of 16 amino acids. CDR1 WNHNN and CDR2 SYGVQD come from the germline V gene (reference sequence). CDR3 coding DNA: TGCGCCAGCAGTGATACCCCCGCAGCGATGAACACTGAAGCTTTCTTT. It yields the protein CASSDTPAAMNTEAFF.

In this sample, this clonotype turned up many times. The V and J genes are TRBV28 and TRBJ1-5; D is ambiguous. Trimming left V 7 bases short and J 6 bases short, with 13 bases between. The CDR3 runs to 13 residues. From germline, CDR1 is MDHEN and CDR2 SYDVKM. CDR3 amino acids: CASTPSTGQPQHF. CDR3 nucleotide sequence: TGTGCCAGCACCCCATCGACGGGTCAGCCCCAGCATTTT. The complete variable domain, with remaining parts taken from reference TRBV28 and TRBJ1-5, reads DVKVTQSSRYLVKRTGEKVFLECVQDMDHENMFWYRQDPGLGLRLIYFSYDVKMKEKGDIPEGYSVSREKKERFSLILESASTNQTSMYLCASTPSTGQPQHFGDGTRLSIL.

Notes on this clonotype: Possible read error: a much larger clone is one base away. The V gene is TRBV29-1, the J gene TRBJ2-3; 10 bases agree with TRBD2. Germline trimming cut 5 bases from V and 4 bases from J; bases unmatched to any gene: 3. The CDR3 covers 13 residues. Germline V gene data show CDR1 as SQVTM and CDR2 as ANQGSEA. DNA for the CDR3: TGCAGCGTTAGCGGGAGGGTCTCAGATACGCAGTATTTT. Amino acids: CSVSGRVSDTQYF.

CDR3 protein: CASTTGTVGTGELFF. Here the CDR3 DNA reads TGCGCCAGCACCACCGGGACAGTGGGCACCGGGGAGCTGTTTTTT. J is TRBJ2-2 and V is TRBV5-1, with TRBD1 identical over 7 bases. Germline-derived CDR1 and CDR2 are SGHRS and YFSETQ. With V trimmed by 6 bases and J by 4 bases, 9 bases remained unmatched. The CDR3 extends over 15 amino acids.

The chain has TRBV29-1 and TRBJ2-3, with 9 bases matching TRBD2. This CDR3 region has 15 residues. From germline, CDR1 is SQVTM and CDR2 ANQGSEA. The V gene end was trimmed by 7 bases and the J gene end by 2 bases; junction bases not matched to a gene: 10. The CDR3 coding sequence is TGCAGCGCCCGCCTTAGCGGGGGCCTCACAGATACGCAGTATTTT. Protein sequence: CSARLSGGLTDTQYF.

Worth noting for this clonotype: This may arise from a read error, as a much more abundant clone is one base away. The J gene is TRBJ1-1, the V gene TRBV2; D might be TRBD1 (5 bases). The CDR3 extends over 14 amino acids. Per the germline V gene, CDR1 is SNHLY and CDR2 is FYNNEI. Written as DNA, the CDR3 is TGTGCCAGCAGCTTACAGGAACCGAACACTAAAGCTTTCTTT. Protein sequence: CASSLQEPNTKAFF.

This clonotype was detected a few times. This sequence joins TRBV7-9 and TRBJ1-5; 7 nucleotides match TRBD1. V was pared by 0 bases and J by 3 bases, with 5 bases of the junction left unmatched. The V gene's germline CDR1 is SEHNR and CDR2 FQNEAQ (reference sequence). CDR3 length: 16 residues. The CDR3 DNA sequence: TGTGCCAGCAGCTTAGCGTTGGGACAGTTCAATCAGCCCCAGCATTTT. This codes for CASSLALGQFNQPQHF.